Listed here are 4 T cell receptor beta chains from one sample, sequenced in a study of technical replicates of blood from four donors. TCRdb's copy holds only in-frame clones and misses some; the assay was immunoSEQ multiplex PCR. The data show approximately 93,000 clones, around 94% seen once. The specimen was T cells isolated from PBMCs. Receptors originate from a human donor in good health.

The chain recombines TRBV7-3 with TRBJ1-1; D unclear. CDR3 length: 13 residues. Between the trimmed V and J ends, which lost 4 bases and 0 bases, there was a span of 6 bases. Germline assignment: CDR1 SGHTA and CDR2 FQGTGA. The CDR3 is CASSSTMNTEAFF. The CDR3 DNA follows: TGTGCCAGCAGCTCCACAATGAACACTGAAGCTTTCTTT. Filled out from reference TRBV7-3 and TRBJ1-1, the complete variable domain reads GAGVSQTPSNKVTEKGKYVELRCDPISGHTALYWYRQSLGQGPEFLIYFQGTGAADDSGLPNDRFFAVRPEGSVSTLKIQRTERGDSAVYLCASSSTMNTEAFFGQGTRLTVV.

The chain employs TRBV6-6 and TRBJ1-4; D remains ambiguous. Deletions cut 7 bases from V and 5 bases from J, with 8 bases between. The CDR3 has 12 amino acids. The germline V gene encodes CDR1 MNHNY and CDR2 SVGAGI (reference sequence). CDR3 in amino acids: CASKMTNEKLFF. For the CDR3, the DNA is TGTGCCAGCAAGATGACAAATGAAAAACTGTTTTTT.

The V and J genes are TRBV7-3 and TRBJ1-2, with D possibly being TRBD1 (5 bases). Germline CDR1 and CDR2: SGHTA and FQGTGA. There are 14 residues in the CDR3. Trimming took off 6 bases at V and 4 bases at J, with 15 bases between the two ends. The CDR3 protein is CASRTGDKVYGYTF. In nucleotides, the CDR3 is TGTGCCAGCAGAACAGGAGATAAAGTCTATGGCTACACCTTC.

The chain uses TRBV19 and TRBJ2-7, with no clear D. Trimming removed 3 bases from V and 0 bases from J, with 6 bases in between. Germline-derived CDR1 and CDR2 are LNHDA and SQIVND (reference sequence). The CDR3 covers 13 residues. CDR3 DNA: TGTGCCAGTAGTATCACAGTCTCCTACGAGCAGTACTTC. Translation: CASSITVSYEQYF.